This is a list of T cell receptor beta chains from one sample in a study of long-term antiretroviral therapy in people with HIV. Assay: immunoSEQ multiplex PCR; the TCRdb copy retains only in-frame clones and omits some. The repertoire holds more than 10,000 clones, approximately 80% seen once, with 13% to 15% in the top ten. The material sequenced was unsorted PBMCs, taken 1.3 years after starting antiretroviral therapy. These receptors were obtained from a woman between 18 and 29 years old with HIV. Each CDR3 is given with its conserved first and last residue. The D gene is left open where the match is weak. Clone size, where shown, is once, few, many, or a class for clones that have expanded.

d_call | j_call | v_call | clone_size | cdr3_aa | cdr3_nt
. | TRBJ2-3 | TRBV18 | . | CASSPPAGYTDTQYF | TGTGCCAGCTCACCACCTGCGGGATACACAGATACGCAGTATTTT
. | TRBJ1-4 | TRBV5-4 | . | CASSDWDNEKLFF | TGTGCCAGCAGCGACTGGGATAATGAAAAACTGTTTTTT
TRBD2 | TRBJ2-2 | TRBV11-2 | . | CASRLAGYTGELFF | TGTGCCAGCAGACTAGCGGGGTACACCGGGGAGCTGTTTTTT
. | TRBJ1-1 | TRBV7-3 | few | CASSPGHSPFTEAFF | TGTGCCAGCAGCCCGGGCCACAGCCCGTTCACTGAAGCTTTCTTT
. | TRBJ1-2 | TRBV2 | once | CASSSGDGYTF | TGTGCCAGCAGTTCAGGGGATGGCTACACCTTC
. | TRBJ1-3 | TRBV7-9 | . | CASRQTGNTIYF | TGTGCCAGCAGACAAACTGGAAACACCATATATTTT
. | TRBJ2-6 | TRBV5-1 | . | CASSLEGFTGANVLTF | TGCGCCAGCAGCTTGGAGGGGTTCACTGGGGCCAACGTCCTGACTTTC
TRBD1 | TRBJ1-5 | TRBV2 | . | CASNDRITGGEGPQHF | TGTGCCAGCAACGACCGCATTACAGGGGGCGAGGGGCCCCAGCATTTT
. | TRBJ1-2 | TRBV4-1 | few | CASSQDLETAFFYGYTF | TGCGCCAGCAGCCAAGATCTGGAGACAGCGTTCTTCTATGGCTACACCTTC
TRBD1 | TRBJ2-5 | TRBV11-3 | . | CASSLGGTGQGETQYF | TGTGCCAGCAGCTTAGGCGGGACAGGGCAGGGAGAGACCCAGTACTTC
. | TRBJ1-2 | TRBV9 | . | CASSPRLSIKGYTF | TGTGCCAGCAGCCCTCGGCTCTCCATAAAGGGCTACACCTTC
TRBD1 | TRBJ1-2 | TRBV27 | few | CASSSSGTGNYGYTF | TGTGCCAGCAGTTCGTCCGGGACAGGGAACTATGGCTACACCTTC
. | TRBJ1-2 | TRBV27 | medium-sized | CASSPGPSGSYTF | TGTGCCAGCAGCCCCGGACCGAGCGGCAGCTACACCTTC
. | TRBJ2-6 | TRBV28 | . | CASSIPSGANVLTF | TGTGCCAGCAGTATCCCCTCTGGGGCCAACGTCCTGACTTTC
. | TRBJ2-7 | TRBV6-5 | large | CASSYSLGLYEQYF | TGTGCCAGCAGTTACTCGTTGGGTCTCTACGAGCAGTACTTC
. | TRBJ1-1 | TRBV28 | . | CASSFSTEAFF | TGTGCCAGCAGTTTCTCCACTGAAGCTTTCTTT
. | TRBJ1-4 | TRBV7-6 | once | CASREGEKLFF | TGTGCCAGCAGGGAGGGGGAAAAACTGTTTTTT
. | TRBJ2-1 | TRBV6-1 | . | CASRQASYNEQFF | TGTGCCAGCAGACAGGCCTCCTACAATGAGCAGTTCTTC
. | TRBJ1-2 | TRBV29-1 | . | CSVLDSGYTF | TGCAGCGTTCTGGACTCGGGCTACACCTTC
. | TRBJ2-1 | TRBV2 | . | CASTGRDRSYNEQFF | TGTGCCAGCACGGGGCGGGACCGCTCCTACAATGAGCAGTTCTTC
. | TRBJ1-1 | TRBV5-1 | . | CASSLVPHAAEAFF | TGCGCCAGCAGCTTGGTTCCGCATGCGGCTGAAGCTTTCTTT
. | TRBJ1-1 | TRBV29-1 | few | CSVRQGQGAFF | TGCAGCGTCCGGCAGGGACAAGGGGCTTTCTTT
. | TRBJ2-2 | TRBV5-1 | once | CASSPGQNTGELFF | TGCGCCAGCAGTCCCGGACAGAACACCGGGGAGCTGTTTTTT
. | TRBJ2-1 | TRBV4-1 | . | CASSPPPVAQGTLGLYNEQFF | TGCGCCAGCAGCCCCCCCCCAGTGGCACAGGGTACCCTGGGTTTATACAATGAGCAGTTCTTC
. | TRBJ2-5 | TRBV11-2 | . | CASSLVGPGGRETQYF | TGTGCCAGCAGCTTAGTGGGCCCCGGAGGGCGGGAGACCCAGTACTTC
TRBD2 | TRBJ2-7 | TRBV10-3 | . | CAITSGGAGNEQYF | TGTGCCATCACAAGCGGGGGGGCTGGGAACGAGCAGTACTTC
. | TRBJ1-5 | TRBV2 | . | CASSESYSNQPQHF | TGTGCCAGCAGTGAAAGCTATAGCAATCAGCCCCAGCATTTT
. | TRBJ2-7 | TRBV5-6 | . | CASSLVDRVEYF | TGTGCCAGCAGCTTGGTCGACCGTGTGGAGTACTTC
. | TRBJ1-5 | TRBV28 | . | CASSPPPSGVEQPQHF | TGTGCCAGCAGCCCCCCTCCATCAGGGGTGGAACAGCCCCAGCATTTT
. | TRBJ2-7 | TRBV28 | . | CASRSDRSWEQYF | TGTGCCAGCAGATCCGACAGGTCGTGGGAGCAGTACTTC
. | TRBJ1-2 | TRBV15 | . | CATSRDLGRAYGYTF | TGTGCCACCAGCAGAGATCTGGGCAGGGCCTATGGCTACACCTTC
. | TRBJ2-1 | TRBV19 | few | CASTSAGTPRYHEQFF | TGTGCCAGTACAAGCGCCGGGACTCCCCGTTACCATGAGCAGTTCTTC
TRBD1 | TRBJ2-7 | TRBV27 | . | CASSSGQGPYEQYF | TGTGCCAGCAGTTCCGGACAGGGCCCCTACGAGCAGTACTTC
. | TRBJ1-4 | TRBV7-9 | . | CASSLAGGTWEKLFF | TGTGCCAGCAGCTTAGCAGGTGGCACGTGGGAAAAACTGTTTTTT
TRBD1 | TRBJ1-3 | TRBV19 | . | CATGQEENTIYF | TGTGCCACGGGACAGGAGGAAAACACCATATATTTT
TRBD1 | TRBJ1-2 | TRBV29-1 | . | CSVDPGGDYGYTF | TGCAGCGTTGACCCAGGGGGCGACTATGGCTACACCTTC
. | TRBJ1-1 | TRBV6-7 | . | CEVTGNEAFF | TGTGAGGTGACAGGTAATGAAGCTTTCTTT
. | TRBJ1-2 | TRBV19 | . | CASSITQRSAYGYTF | TGTGCCAGTAGTATAACCCAGCGCTCCGCCTATGGCTACACCTTC
TRBD1 | TRBJ2-3 | TRBV4-1 | . | CASSTGQGAVDTQYF | TGCGCCAGCAGCACCGGACAGGGGGCGGTAGATACGCAGTATTTT
. | TRBJ2-7 | TRBV30 | . | CAWSVGRPLYEQYF | TGTGCCTGGAGTGTCGGCAGGCCTCTTTACGAGCAGTACTTC
TRBD1 | TRBJ1-2 | TRBV5-1 | medium-sized | CASSLPGTGIGYTF | TGCGCCAGCAGCTTGCCCGGGACAGGGATAGGCTACACCTTC
. | TRBJ2-5 | TRBV27 | . | CASSLRGQETQYF | TGTGCCAGCAGTTTACGGGGGCAAGAGACCCAGTACTTC
. | TRBJ2-7 | TRBV29-1 | . | CSVEDRHREQYF | TGCAGCGTTGAAGATCGGCACCGGGAGCAGTACTTC
. | TRBJ1-2 | TRBV7-2 | . | CASSGSVGINYGYTF | TGTGCCAGCAGCGGGTCCGTAGGGATTAACTATGGCTACACCTTC
. | TRBJ2-3 | TRBV6-6 | . | CASSYSTNPLPYF | TGTGCCAGCAGTTACTCCACTAATCCCCTGCCGTATTTT
. | TRBJ2-1 | TRBV7-6 | . | CASSLSGEQFF | TGTGCCAGCAGCTTGAGTGGAGAGCAGTTCTTC
. | TRBJ1-1 | TRBV11-2 | few | CASSLGQVNTEAFF | TGTGCCAGCAGCTTGGGACAAGTGAACACTGAAGCTTTCTTT
. | TRBJ2-6 | TRBV4-1 | . | CASSQQWPVSGANVLTF | TGCGCCAGCAGCCAACAGTGGCCAGTCTCTGGGGCCAACGTCCTGACTTTC
. | TRBJ2-1 | TRBV28 | . | CASSLSTAYYNEQFF | TGTGCCAGCAGTTTATCGACTGCCTACTACAATGAGCAGTTCTTC
. | TRBJ1-2 | TRBV21-1 | . | CASSKVGIRGARGYTF | TGTGCCAGCAGCAAAGTAGGTATTCGGGGGGCGCGGGGCTACACCTTC
TRBD1 | TRBJ1-2 | TRBV27 | . | CASSPLGQAYGYTF | TGTGCCAGCAGTCCTCTCGGACAGGCGTATGGCTACACCTTC
. | TRBJ1-5 | TRBV10-2 | . | CASSAGLRDQPQHF | TGCGCCAGCAGTGCGGGGCTGAGGGATCAGCCCCAGCATTTT
TRBD2 | TRBJ2-7 | TRBV6-1 | once | CASSTSEEVYEQYF | TGTGCCAGCAGCACTAGCGAGGAGGTCTACGAGCAGTACTTC
TRBD1 | TRBJ2-2 | TRBV18 | . | CASSRQGFDGELFF | TGTGCCAGCTCACGACAGGGTTTCGACGGGGAGCTGTTTTTT
. | TRBJ2-7 | TRBV4-3 | . | CASSQDRAYEQYF | TGCGCCAGCAGCCAAGACAGGGCCTACGAGCAGTACTTC
. | TRBJ1-2 | TRBV19 | few | CASSIARIPSYHGYTF | TGTGCCAGTAGTATAGCACGCATCCCCTCATATCATGGCTACACCTTC
. | TRBJ2-5 | TRBV6-5 | . | CASSLTRAEETQYF | TGTGCCAGCAGTCTCACTAGAGCAGAAGAGACCCAGTACTTC
. | TRBJ2-7 | TRBV30 | . | CAWSVQRASYDEQYF | TGTGCCTGGAGTGTACAGCGGGCAAGCTACGACGAGCAGTACTTC
TRBD1 | TRBJ2-2 | TRBV9 | once | CASARQGAGGELFF | TGTGCCAGCGCGAGGCAGGGGGCGGGCGGGGAGCTGTTTTTT
TRBD1 | TRBJ1-1 | TRBV6-1 | . | CASRDRDRVNTEAFF | TGTGCCAGCAGGGACAGGGATCGGGTGAACACTGAAGCTTTCTTT